This T cell receptor (beta chain) was recorded in a study of T cells in Graves' hyperthyroidism and ophthalmopathy. Overall study context: Peripheral blood sampling occurred at initial diagnosis, before any treatment.

Study-wide results and limits: A 13 V-J signature model discriminated ophthalmopathy versus stable hyperthyroidism. The model predicted ophthalmopathy a median roughly six months before onset.

This clonotype was counted between two and nine times. No antigen is known for it. Each diagnosis was grounded in clinical symptoms, serum thyroxine and TRAb, thyroid ultrasound, and orbital computed tomography. RNA transcripts provided the source from which TCR beta CDR3 regions were amplified. Primed by the HTBI set, a first-round RT-PCR was run on the TCR CDR3. Via MiXCR, TCRdb re-called the multiplex PCR reads, giving one row per CDR3 protein. The repertoire holds some 550,000 distinct CDR3 sequences, with approximately 15% as singletons. The CDR3 consists of 15 residues. CDR1 MNHEY and CDR2 SVGAGI come from the germline V gene. Trimming at V came to 2 bases and at J to 1 base, leaving 4 bases not matched to a gene.

The clonotype comes from a woman in her thirties or forties with Graves' ophthalmopathy. The specimen sequenced was blood. J is TRBJ1-1 and V is TRBV6-5; 7 nucleotides agree with TRBD1. Here the CDR3 reads CASSYRDSQNTEAFF. The CDR3 region has the DNA TGTGCCAGCAGTTACAGGGACAGCCAGAACACTGAAGCTTTCTTT.